These 26 T cell receptor beta chains came from one sample sequenced in a study of T cells in Graves' hyperthyroidism and ophthalmopathy. Amplified regions were TCR beta CDR3 sequences from RNA transcripts. HTBI primers were the set used in a first-round RT-PCR of the TCR CDR3. TCRdb re-derived calls from the multiplex PCR reads in MiXCR, one entry per CDR3 protein. The sample lists some 490,000 distinct CDR3 sequences, around 15% occurring once. Material for sequencing was blood. These receptors all stem from a woman younger than 45 with Graves' ophthalmopathy.

Ten or more counts support this clonotype. This rearrangement joins TRBV20-1 to TRBJ1-5; D gene unclear. The CDR3 spans 14 residues. Germline CDR1 is DFQATT and CDR2 is SNEGSKA (reference sequence). V gave up 6 bases and J gave up 2 bases, with 14 bases separating them. CDR3 protein: CSAPRVQGNQPQHF. In nucleotides, the CDR3 is TGCAGTGCCCCTCGGGTGCAGGGCAATCAGCCCCAGCATTTT.

This clonotype has only a few counts. The chain couples TRBV28 to TRBJ1-2, with 9 nucleotides matching TRBD1. The J segment lost 6 bases and the V segment lost 8 bases, leaving 4 bases of the junction unmatched. The CDR3 contains 12 residues. Per germline, CDR1 MDHEN and CDR2 SYDVKM. This chain's CDR3 is CASSGQGHGYTF. The CDR3 DNA reads as TGTGCCAGCTCGGGACAGGGTCATGGCTACACCTTC.

This clonotype has only a few counts. The chain couples TRBV28 to TRBJ1-6; a possible D gene is TRBD1 (5 bases). Germline V gives CDR1 MDHEN, CDR2 SYDVKM. The CDR3 is made up of 15 amino acids. The V end lost 7 bases, the J end lost 9 bases, and 19 bases lay between the germline ends. The CDR3 sequence is CASTLRSGTSSPLHF. In nucleotides, the CDR3 is TGTGCCAGCACCCTACGGTCCGGGACTAGTTCACCCCTCCACTTT.

This clonotype was recorded at least ten times. The chain links TRBV20-1 to TRBJ1-3; D is possibly TRBD1 (6 bases). CDR1 and CDR2 (germline): DFQATT, SNEGSKA (reference sequence). The CDR3 has 14 amino acids. V was shortened by 4 bases and J by 0 bases, with 10 bases between the two germline ends. The CDR3: CSATRDNSGNTIYF. CDR3 DNA: TGCAGTGCTACCCGGGACAACTCTGGAAACACCATATATTTT.

This clonotype has at least ten counts. The chain uses TRBV20-1 and TRBJ2-7; 11 nucleotides match TRBD2. Germline-derived CDR1 and CDR2 are DFQATT and SNEGSKA (reference sequence). This CDR3 is 15 amino acids long. V dropped 0 bases and J dropped 6; count of bases not matched to a gene: 7. CDR3: CSARDGASGRSEQYF. For the CDR3, the DNA is TGCAGTGCTAGAGATGGGGCTAGCGGGAGGAGCGAGCAGTACTTC.

V and J are TRBV6-4 and TRBJ2-7, with 9 nucleotides matching TRBD2. After removal of 4 bases from V and 2 bases from J, the junction contained 6 bases not matched to a gene. In germline, CDR1 is MRHNA, CDR2 SNTAGT. The CDR3 has 15 residues. The CDR3 sequence: CASSANLAGPYEQYF. The CDR3 DNA follows: TGTGCCAGCAGTGCAAACCTAGCGGGACCCTACGAGCAGTACTTC.

The J gene is TRBJ2-1, the V gene TRBV20-1; D might be TRBD1 (6 bases). The V gene's germline CDR1 is DFQATT and CDR2 SNEGSKA (reference sequence). This CDR3 has 12 residues. V lost 4 bases, J lost 7 bases, and 11 bases lay in between. DNA of the CDR3: TGCAGTGCTAAGGGGGTGAAAAATGAGCAGTTCTTC. This translates into CSAKGVKNEQFF.

V usage is TRBV11-2 and J usage is TRBJ1-1, with D perhaps TRBD1 (5 bases). The CDR3 is 15 residues long. Germline V lookup: CDR1 SGHAT, CDR2 FQNNGV. The V end was cut by 3 bases, the J end by 4 bases, with 15 bases between. CDR3 bases: TGTGCCAGCAGCTTTAACCCCTACGGGGGCACTGAAGCTTTCTTT. Its protein product is CASSFNPYGGTEAFF.

This clonotype was seen only a few times. A much larger clone lies one base from this, so it may be a read error. CDR3 in amino acids: CASSPQSSYNEQLF. CDR3 nucleotides: TGTGCCAGCAGTCCTCAGAGCTCCTACAATGAGCAGCTCTTC. V and J are TRBV12-3 or TRBV12-4 and TRBJ2-1, with no clear D. This CDR3 is 14 amino acids long.

The chain carries TRBV30 and TRBJ1-2; the D gene is possibly TRBD1 (5 bases). Germline CDR1 reads GTSNPN; CDR2 reads SVGIG (reference sequence). This CDR3 spans 13 amino acids. Trimming stripped 0 bases from V and 8 bases from J, with 13 bases between. CDR3 bases: TGTGCCTGGAGTGTACGGACAACGGCCGGCTACACCTTC. Its protein is CAWSVRTTAGYTF.

The chain links TRBV7-2 to TRBJ2-5; D not resolved. CDR3 length equals 14 residues. V gave up 5 bases and J gave up 5 bases, with 15 bases separating them. The germline gives CDR1 SGHTA, CDR2 FQGNSA. The CDR3 nucleotides are TGTGCCAGCAGCCTGGTGTGGGTGGGGGAGACCCAGTACTTC. Amino acid sequence: CASSLVWVGETQYF.

This clonotype was recorded a few times. This rearrangement joins TRBV12-3 or TRBV12-4 to TRBJ2-7; 14 bases map to TRBD2. This CDR3 spans 15 amino acids. V trimming: 6 bases; J trimming: 2 bases; junction bases outside the gene matches: 3. The CDR3 DNA reads as TGTGCCAGCAGCCGACTAGCGGGAGGGCCCTACGAGCAGTACTTC. This codes for CASSRLAGGPYEQYF.

This clonotype was detected many times. The chain combines TRBV18 with TRBJ1-4, with D hard to call. CDR1 is KGHSH and CDR2 is LQKENI in the germline V gene. There are 14 residues in the CDR3. V was pared by 1 base and J by 8 bases, with 11 bases between. CDR3 region: CASSPRSVREKLFF. As DNA, the CDR3 is TGTGCCAGCTCACCACGTTCCGTACGGGAAAAACTGTTTTTT. The full variable domain, its missing parts supplied by reference TRBV18 and TRBJ1-4, is NAGVMQNPRHLVRRRGQEARLRCSPMKGHSHVYWYRQLPEEGLKFMVYLQKENIIDESGMPKERFSAEFPKEGPSILRIQQVVRGDSAAYFCASSPRSVREKLFFGSGTQLSVL.

This clonotype was counted at least ten times. This chain joins TRBV3-1 and TRBJ2-4, with 7 bases matching TRBD2. The junction had 12 bases not matched to a gene; V was cut back by 4 bases and J by 9 bases. This CDR3 spans 15 amino acids. Germline CDR1 is LGHDT and CDR2 is YNNKEL (reference sequence). The CDR3 here is CASSPTSSPQSIQYF. The CDR3 DNA is TGTGCCAGCAGCCCGACTAGCTCCCCACAGAGCATTCAGTACTTC.

In its sample, this clonotype was seen a few times. The chain employs TRBV6-1 and TRBJ2-7; the match to TRBD2 covers 11 bases. Germline V gene lookup returns CDR1 MNHNS and CDR2 SASEGT. This CDR3 region has 16 residues. The trim removed 9 bases at V and 2 bases at J, leaving 12 bases unmatched. The chain's CDR3 is CASFPASGGKAYEQYF. In DNA, the CDR3 is TGTGCCAGTTTCCCCGCTAGCGGGGGGAAGGCCTACGAGCAGTACTTC.

This clonotype has at least ten counts. The V gene is TRBV18, the J gene TRBJ2-3, with TRBD2 matching over 8 bases. After removal of 2 bases from V and 2 bases from J, the junction contained 12 bases not matched to a gene. Per the germline V gene, CDR1 is KGHSH and CDR2 is LQKENI. The CDR3 covers 18 residues. DNA for the CDR3: TGTGCCAGCTCACCAGGTGTAGCGGGAATGAGGGACACAGATACGCAGTATTTT. It yields the protein CASSPGVAGMRDTDTQYF.

This clonotype came up once. The CDR3 does not end in the conserved phenylalanine or tryptophan, so this is likely a read error. CDR3 sequence reads: CSVGTQGAWGEKLFS. The CDR3 nucleotides are TGCAGCGTCGGCACCCAGGGGGCGTGGGGTGAAAAACTGTTTTCT. The chain has TRBV29-1 and TRBJ1-4, with 8 positions matching TRBD1. V lost 6 bases, J lost 7 bases, and 13 bases stayed unmatched. Germline V lookup: CDR1 SQVTM, CDR2 ANQGSEA. This CDR3 is built from 15 residues.

This clonotype was counted many times. The DNA of the CDR3 is TGTGCCTTCCGGACCGCTGTACAAGAGACCCAGTACTTC. Translating it yields CAFRTAVQETQYF. The V and J genes are TRBV7-3 and TRBJ2-5; D not certain. Looked up from germline, CDR1 is SGHTA and CDR2 is FQGTGA. The CDR3 contains 13 residues. V was cut by 11 bases and J by 2 bases, with 15 bases left in between.

A few counts support this clonotype. The chain combines TRBV5-1 with TRBJ1-3, with no clear D. Germline V gene sequence: CDR1 SGHRS, CDR2 YFSETQ. The CDR3 spans 15 residues. V gave up 0 bases and J gave up 0 bases, with 7 bases separating them. The DNA of the CDR3 is TGCGCCAGCAGCTTGGCCGGCCGCTCTGGAAACACCATATATTTT. It specifies CASSLAGRSGNTIYF.

The V call is TRBV28, the J call TRBJ2-7; no clear D. There are 11 residues in the CDR3. CDR1 MDHEN and CDR2 SYDVKM come from the germline V gene. V shed 8 bases and J shed 7 bases, with 12 bases lying between them. The CDR3 is CASCRVGEQYF. The CDR3 region has the DNA TGTGCCAGCTGCCGGGTCGGGGAGCAGTACTTC.

The chain has TRBV2 and TRBJ1-3; D may be TRBD1 (5 bases). The CDR3 has 13 amino acids. Per germline, CDR1 SNHLY and CDR2 FYNNEI. V lost 8 bases and J 4 bases, leaving 12 bases between the germline ends. The CDR3 protein is CASATETGNTIYF. CDR3 nucleotides: TGTGCCAGCGCGACAGAGACAGGAAACACCATATATTTT.

This clonotype has a count of ten or more. The chain has TRBV5-8 and TRBJ2-3; no definite D call. V was pared by 0 bases and J by 2 bases, with 7 bases between. Germline V lookup: CDR1 SGHTS, CDR2 YDEGEE. This CDR3 comprises 14 residues. The CDR3 here is CASSLVQDTDTQYF. The CDR3 nucleotides are TGTGCCAGCAGCTTGGTCCAGGACACAGATACGCAGTATTTT. Complete variable domain (other parts from reference TRBV5-8 and TRBJ2-3): EAGVTQSPTHLIKTRGQQATLRCSPISGHTSVYWYQQALGLGLQFLLWYDEGEERNRGNFPPRFSGRQFPNYSSELNVNALELEDSALYLCASSLVQDTDTQYFGPGTRLTVL.

In its sample, this clonotype was seen many times. The chain is built from TRBV5-1 and TRBJ1-4; D not certain. Looked up from germline, CDR1 is SGHRS and CDR2 is YFSETQ. The CDR3 length is 15 residues. The V end was cut by 0 bases, the J end by 0 bases, with 6 bases between. The CDR3 nucleotides are TGCGCCAGCAGCTTGGCGAGAGCAACTAATGAAAAACTGTTTTTT. Residues: CASSLARATNEKLFF.

This clonotype was observed many times. CDR3 nucleotide sequence: TGCAGTGCTAGAGAGTGGGTTAGCGGGCCCGCCAGGTCCTACGAGCAGTACTTC. This sequence encodes CSAREWVSGPARSYEQYF. This chain uses TRBV20-1 with TRBJ2-7, with 7 bases aligning to TRBD2. After removal of 0 bases from V and 1 base from J, the junction contained 15 bases not matched to a gene. Per the germline V gene, CDR1 is DFQATT and CDR2 is SNEGSKA (reference sequence). This CDR3 region has 18 residues.

The gene calls are TRBV7-9 and TRBJ2-7; 8 bases agree with TRBD2. Germline V gene lookup returns CDR1 SEHNR and CDR2 FQNEAQ (reference sequence). This CDR3 is 13 amino acids long. J gave up 5 bases and V 3 bases, and 3 bases lay outside the gene matches. CDR3 in amino acids: CASSFGRADEQYF. The DNA for the CDR3 is TGTGCCAGCAGCTTCGGGAGGGCCGACGAGCAGTACTTC.

This clonotype was counted many times. The rearrangement joins TRBV20-1 to TRBJ2-7; 7 bases line up with TRBD2. The CDR3 runs to 14 residues. Germline V gene lookup returns CDR1 DFQATT and CDR2 SNEGSKA (reference sequence). With 3 bases clipped from V and 4 bases from J, the junction kept 9 bases outside the gene matches. In nucleotides, the CDR3 is TGCAGTGCTAGTGGGCTAGCGGACTTTTACGAGCAGTACTTC. The encoded protein is CSASGLADFYEQYF.